The entry that follows covers one T cell receptor (beta chain) sequence. This clonotype was counted ten times or more. What this receptor recognizes is not known. Base qualities are missing; no much larger clone stands one base away. These data belong to a study of early T cells in non-severe SARS-CoV-2 infection (dated by TCRdb to the early 2020s). With respect to the entire study: TCR sequencing used bulk RNA from unsorted whole blood, so alpha and beta chains could not be paired. What the study reported, not specific to this receptor: VDJdb matching was skewed toward anti-spike CD8 responses and likely underestimated virus-specific expansions, missing private and CD4 specificities.

The CDR3 numbers 15 residues from cysteine through phenylalanine. The kept DNA is CDR3 alone, 45 bases in frame from the first base. For CDR1 and CDR2, the germline V gene (reference sequence) lists SGHKS and YYEKEE. Trimming leaves V shorter by 0 bases and J shorter by 0 bases, with the junction holding 1 base beyond the gene matches. This was a case-control study nested in a cohort of healthcare workers in London, UK, who had nasopharyngeal swab PCR tests and blood samples taken every week. Between 23 and 31 March 2020, the week of the UK lockdown, healthcare workers were enrolled and then followed up weekly for as long as 16 weeks. The library relied on 5' RACE. TCRdb shows the sequencer as NextSeq 500. In the TCR library protocol, unique molecular identifiers were attached to individual cDNA molecules to correct for PCR bias and sequencing error. TCR alpha and beta chains were both sequenced, and the abundances of alpha and beta sequences in each sample were closely correlated with each other. The study's processing was this. Decombinator V4 was used to annotate TCR sequences for V gene, J gene and CDR3. Expanded TCRs were defined as changing significantly between any two time points under a Poisson model with p below 0.0001. Abundances of TCRs were expressed as counts per million after normalisation to the total number of TCRs sequenced in each sample. TRAV1-2 paired with TRAJ12, TRAJ20 or TRAJ33 defined MAIT TCRs, while TRAV10 paired with TRAJ18 defined iNKT TCRs. VDJdb, accessed 1 November 2021, was searched for CMV, EBV and SARS-CoV-2 annotated TCRs, excluding TCRs annotated for multiple antigens. The public sequencing data were trimmed at Q25 with fastp and processed into clonotypes with MiXCR by TCRdb, which kept only in-frame beta chains. Duplicate CDR3 protein sequences are folded into a single record with the most common DNA and genes. The V and J calls were determined by TCRdb, not by the authors. In all, the sample holds fewer than 40,000 distinct CDR3 sequences, and 5% to 7% of those were seen once. The ten largest clonotypes hold about a fifth of the sample.

Specimen: whole blood. This receptor was taken from an adult who was a healthcare worker with PCR-confirmed SARS-CoV-2 infection or an uninfected control (not recorded which). Recombination joined TRBV5-5 with TRBJ2-3, with TRBD2 matching 7 junction bases. The sequence in DNA is TGTGCCAGCAGCTTGGGTAGCGGGAGCACAGATACGCAGTATTTT. Its translation reads: CASSLGSGSTDTQYF. Where the CDR3 stops, the reference TRBV5-5 and TRBJ2-3 genes take over; the full variable domain is DAGVTQSPTHLIKTRGQQVTLRCSPISGHKSVSWYQQVLGQGPQFIFQYYEKEERGRGNFPDRFSARQFPNYSSELNVNALLLGDSALYLCASSLGSGSTDTQYFGPGTRLTVL.